This entry describes one T cell receptor beta chain. Its antigen is still unknown. Base qualities are not at hand, and no much larger clone is one base apart. The donors were healthy, HIV-negative adults who had no recently reported acute infections or vaccinations. Every donor was a Caucasian adult living in Nashville, Tennessee, USA. CD4+ T cells were enriched by magnetic negative selection, after which naive cells were positively selected on CD45RA and the negative fraction was taken as the memory subset. After blood collection by leukapheresis, PBMCs were isolated using Ficoll-Histopaque density gradient centrifugation and then cryopreserved in the vapor phase of liquid nitrogen. Analytical flow cytometry was used to check the purity and quantity of every magnetically sorted T cell population. From each sorted fraction, genomic DNA was isolated and quantified by UV absorbance on a Nanodrop 2000c.

TCR CDR3 regions were amplified from genomic DNA by multiplex PCR using the deep immunoSEQ assay. Extracted genomic DNA from each cell subset was distributed evenly across all wells of several immunoSEQ 96-well plates, and each plate was treated as a replicate. For sorted subsets, approximately 0.2 ug of genomic DNA, equivalent to around 31,000 T cell genomes, went into each replicate PCR. Purified libraries were measured with a Qubit 3.0 fluorometer, size-checked on a Bioanalyzer 2100, and measured again with the KAPA Library Quantification kit. Each immunoSEQ 96-well plate was sequenced on its own single-read 150-cycle Illumina NextSeq 550 flow cell. For the original study's pipeline: The immunoSEQ output contained only junctional sequences without quality scores, so filtering could not match that applied to full-length reads. To assign V/J genes and CDR3, sequences were annotated using PyIR, a Python wrapper for IgBLAST v1.9, with IMGT germline references. Any read was removed if the V/J assignment was weak (E-value above 1e-6), the CDR3 was missing, or the read contained stop codons, out-of-frame junctions, or ambiguous translated residues. V3J clonotypes were defined as sequences sharing an identical inferred V gene, J gene, and CDR3 amino acid sequence. Percentage overlap between repertoires was computed as shared unique clonotypes divided by the size of the smaller repertoire. Richness of each repertoire was evaluated using RTK rarefaction, the Chao1 estimator, and Recon v2.1 estimates of unobserved clonotypes. OLGA was used to compute generation probabilities for all TCRbeta clonotypes that the gDNA method yielded from several donors. TCRdb provides this immuneACCESS table in a form limited to in-frame rearrangements. Some clones are lacking; in checked studies, under half of them reflect an unresolved V gene, and why the rest are absent is not known. That table furnishes V, J and clone size, whereas the DNA furnished D and trimming. Within this sample are 2,100,000 or so clones, with under 97% of them counted one time only. The ten top clones hold around 0.13% of the sample.

CDR1 and CDR2 (KGHSH, LQKENI) derive from the germline V gene. V is pruned by 5 bases and J by 6 bases, leaving 4 bases of the junction without a gene match. Including the terminal cysteine and phenylalanine, the CDR3 comprises 14 residues. The CDR3 DNA has 42 bases and is translated from base 1. This record comes from a study of shared clonotypes between healthy human individuals (dated by TCRdb to 2020 to 2022). As for the study more broadly: The cohort included a few men and a couple of women between 18 and 49 years of age. For each donor, CD4 naive and CD4 memory were each run on three plates, CD8 naive on two plates, and CD8 memory on one plate. To estimate repertoire size and how much clonotypes are shared between individuals, the study performed deep sequencing of blood TCR repertoires from about five healthy adults. Libraries were prepared and TCR repertoires were sequenced by different laboratories using diverse techniques, in order to increase sequencing depth and limit assay-specific biases. Leukapheresis yielded between about 0.8 and 8.9 billion PBMCs per donor. Overall study results and their limits: Naive subsets generally had larger estimated clonotype richness than memory subsets. Compared with non-shared clonotypes, clonotypes shared by all four sorted-subset donors had higher generation probabilities. Based on pairwise subsampling, the degree of clonotype sharing among donors was expected to be affected by sequencing depth. Incomplete sequencing was indicated by rarefaction of sorted-subset datasets, despite the large sequencing depth. Sampling was restricted to blood, and TCR repertoires in tissue are likely to differ from TCR repertoires in blood. Because the study included only a small number of donors, the genetic and exposure-history diversity represented was limited. Approximately 5% of naive CD4, around 4% of naive CD8, approximately 2% of memory CD4, and over 0.35% of memory CD8 clonotypes were shared across a few donors.

Sample: naive CD4+ T cells sorted from blood. What the cell subset or site label conveys for this sample: CD45RA+ positively selected. The chain joins TRBV18 to TRBJ2-3; 11 of the junction bases match TRBD1. This TCR was recovered from a man aged 18-30 years in good health. CDR3 loop: CASSWTGGPDTQYF. The nucleotide sequence reads as follows: TGTGCCAGCTCATGGACAGGGGGCCCGGATACGCAGTATTTT.